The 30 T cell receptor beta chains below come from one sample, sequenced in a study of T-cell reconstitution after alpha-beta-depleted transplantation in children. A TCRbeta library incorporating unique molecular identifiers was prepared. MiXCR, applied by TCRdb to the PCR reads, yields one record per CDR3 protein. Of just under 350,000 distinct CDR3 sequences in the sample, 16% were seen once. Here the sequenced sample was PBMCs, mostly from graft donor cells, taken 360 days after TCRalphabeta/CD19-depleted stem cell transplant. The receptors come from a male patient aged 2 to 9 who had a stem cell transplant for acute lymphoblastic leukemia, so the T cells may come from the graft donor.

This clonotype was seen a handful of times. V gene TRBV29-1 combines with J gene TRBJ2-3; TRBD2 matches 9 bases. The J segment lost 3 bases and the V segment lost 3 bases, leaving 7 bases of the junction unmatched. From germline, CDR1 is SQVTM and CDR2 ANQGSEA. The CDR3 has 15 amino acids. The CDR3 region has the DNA TGCAGCGTTGATGAGCTAGCGGGACGTACAGATACGCAGTATTTT. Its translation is CSVDELAGRTDTQYF.

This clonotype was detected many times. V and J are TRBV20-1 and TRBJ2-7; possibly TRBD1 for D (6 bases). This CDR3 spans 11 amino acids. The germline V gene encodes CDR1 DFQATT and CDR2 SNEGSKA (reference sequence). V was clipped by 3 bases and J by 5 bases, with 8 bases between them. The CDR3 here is CSASQGNEQYF. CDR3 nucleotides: TGCAGTGCTAGTCAGGGGAACGAGCAGTACTTC.

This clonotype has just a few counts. The CDR3 sequence is CASSFLGGRGTEAFF. CDR3 bases: TGTGCCAGCAGTTTCCTTGGTGGGAGAGGGACTGAAGCTTTCTTT. The gene calls are TRBV12-3 or TRBV12-4 and TRBJ1-1; D uncertain. Trimming removed 3 bases at V and 5 bases at J, with 16 bases between. There are 15 residues in the CDR3.

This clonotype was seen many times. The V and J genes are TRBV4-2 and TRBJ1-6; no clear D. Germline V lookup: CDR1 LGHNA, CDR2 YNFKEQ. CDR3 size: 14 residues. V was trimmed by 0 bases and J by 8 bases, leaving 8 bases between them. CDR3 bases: TGTGCCAGCAGCCAAGATCGGTCATATTCACCCCTCCACTTT. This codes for CASSQDRSYSPLHF.

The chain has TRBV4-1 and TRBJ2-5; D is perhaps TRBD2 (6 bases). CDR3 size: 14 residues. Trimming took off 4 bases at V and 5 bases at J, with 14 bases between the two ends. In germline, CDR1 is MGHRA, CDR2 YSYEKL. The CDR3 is CASSPAGSLETQYF. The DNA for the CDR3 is TGCGCCAGCAGCCCAGCCGGGAGTCTGGAGACCCAGTACTTC.

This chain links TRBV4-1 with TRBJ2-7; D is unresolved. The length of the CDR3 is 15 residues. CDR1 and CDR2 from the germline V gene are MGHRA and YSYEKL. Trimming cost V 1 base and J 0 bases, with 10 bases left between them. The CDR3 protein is CASSQGRQYSYEQYF. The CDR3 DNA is TGCGCCAGCAGCCAAGGGCGCCAATACTCCTACGAGCAGTACTTC.

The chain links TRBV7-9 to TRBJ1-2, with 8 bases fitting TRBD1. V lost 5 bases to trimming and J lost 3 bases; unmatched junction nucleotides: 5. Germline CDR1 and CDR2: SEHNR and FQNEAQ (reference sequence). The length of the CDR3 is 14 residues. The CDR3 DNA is TGTGCCAGCAGCCGGACAGGGAGGGACTATGGCTACACCTTC. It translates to CASSRTGRDYGYTF.

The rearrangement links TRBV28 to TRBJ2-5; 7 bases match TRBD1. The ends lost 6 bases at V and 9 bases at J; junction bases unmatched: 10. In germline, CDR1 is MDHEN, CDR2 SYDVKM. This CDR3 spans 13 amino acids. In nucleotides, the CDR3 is TGTGCCAGCAGGGACGACAGGGCAGGGGCCCAGTACTTC. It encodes CASRDDRAGAQYF.

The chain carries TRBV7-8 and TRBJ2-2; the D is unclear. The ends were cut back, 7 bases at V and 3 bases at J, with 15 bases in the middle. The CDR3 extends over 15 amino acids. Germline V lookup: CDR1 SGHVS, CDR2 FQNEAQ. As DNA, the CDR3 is TGTGCCAGCACCCTACGGCGGCTCTACACCGGGGAGCTGTTTTTT. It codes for CASTLRRLYTGELFF.

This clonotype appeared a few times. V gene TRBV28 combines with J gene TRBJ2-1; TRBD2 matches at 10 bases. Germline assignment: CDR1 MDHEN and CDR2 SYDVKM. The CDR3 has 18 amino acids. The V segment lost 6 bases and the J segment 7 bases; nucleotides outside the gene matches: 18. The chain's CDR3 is CASSLEELAGFARNEQFF. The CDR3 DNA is TGTGCCAGCAGCCTTGAGGAACTAGCGGGATTCGCGAGGAATGAGCAGTTCTTC.

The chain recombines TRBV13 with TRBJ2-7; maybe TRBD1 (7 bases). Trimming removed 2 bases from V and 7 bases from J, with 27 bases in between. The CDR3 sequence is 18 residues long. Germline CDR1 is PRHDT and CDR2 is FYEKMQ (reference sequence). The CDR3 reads CASSLSRGRGARPREQYF. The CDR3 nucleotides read TGTGCCAGCAGCTTATCCCGGGGCAGGGGGGCGCGTCCGAGGGAGCAGTACTTC.

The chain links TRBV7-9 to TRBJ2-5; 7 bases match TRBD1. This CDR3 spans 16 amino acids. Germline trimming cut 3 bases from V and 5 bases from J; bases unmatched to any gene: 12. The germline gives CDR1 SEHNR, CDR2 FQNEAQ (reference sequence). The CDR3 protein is CASSFTGVGPAETQYF. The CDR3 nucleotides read TGTGCCAGCAGCTTTACAGGGGTAGGCCCGGCGGAGACCCAGTACTTC.

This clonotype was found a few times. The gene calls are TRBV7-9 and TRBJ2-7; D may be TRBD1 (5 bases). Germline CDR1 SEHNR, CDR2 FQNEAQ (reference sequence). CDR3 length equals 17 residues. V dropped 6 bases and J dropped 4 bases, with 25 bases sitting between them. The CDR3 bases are TGTGCCAGCAGTCGAAACGAGTTACACTATAGGGGATACGAGCAGTACTTC. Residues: CASSRNELHYRGYEQYF.

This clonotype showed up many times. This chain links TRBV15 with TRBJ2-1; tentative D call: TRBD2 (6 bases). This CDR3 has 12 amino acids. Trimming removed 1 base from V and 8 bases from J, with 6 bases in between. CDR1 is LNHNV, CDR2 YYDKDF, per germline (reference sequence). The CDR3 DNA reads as TGTGCCACCAGCAGAGCGGGGGATGAGCAGTTCTTC. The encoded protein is CATSRAGDEQFF. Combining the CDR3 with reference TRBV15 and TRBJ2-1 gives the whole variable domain DAMVIQNPRYQVTQFGKPVTLSCSQTLNHNVMYWYQQKSSQAPKLLFHYYDKDFNNEADTPDNFQSRRPNTSFCFLDIRSPGLGDTAMYLCATSRAGDEQFFGPGTRLTVL.

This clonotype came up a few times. The chain's CDR3 is CASSLVGGQANSPLHF. DNA for the CDR3: TGTGCCAGCAGCTTGGTTGGGGGACAGGCGAATTCACCCCTCCACTTT. V gene TRBV5-5 combines with J gene TRBJ1-6; 8 nucleotides line up with TRBD1. The germline gives CDR1 SGHKS, CDR2 YYEKEE (reference sequence). With V trimmed by 0 bases and J by 7 bases, 6 bases remained unmatched. This CDR3 contains 16 residues.

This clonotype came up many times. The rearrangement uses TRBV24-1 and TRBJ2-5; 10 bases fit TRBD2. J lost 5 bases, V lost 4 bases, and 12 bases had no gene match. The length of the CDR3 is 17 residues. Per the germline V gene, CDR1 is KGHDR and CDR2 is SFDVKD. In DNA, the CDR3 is TGTGCCACCAGTGACGCGGGGTTAGCGGGAGGTTGGGAGACCCAGTACTTC. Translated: CATSDAGLAGGWETQYF.

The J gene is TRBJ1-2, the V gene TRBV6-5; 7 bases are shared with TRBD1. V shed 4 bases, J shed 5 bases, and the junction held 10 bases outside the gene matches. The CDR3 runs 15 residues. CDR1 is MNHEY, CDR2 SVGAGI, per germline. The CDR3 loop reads CASSWTGVRWYGYTF. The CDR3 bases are TGTGCCAGCAGTTGGACAGGAGTGCGCTGGTATGGCTACACCTTC.

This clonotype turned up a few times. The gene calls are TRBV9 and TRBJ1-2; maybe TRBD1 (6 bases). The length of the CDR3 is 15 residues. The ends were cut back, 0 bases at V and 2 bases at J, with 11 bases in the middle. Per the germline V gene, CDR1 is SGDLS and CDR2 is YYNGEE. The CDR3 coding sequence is TGTGCCAGCAGCGTAGGCACAGGGAGGAACTATGGCTACACCTTC. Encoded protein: CASSVGTGRNYGYTF.

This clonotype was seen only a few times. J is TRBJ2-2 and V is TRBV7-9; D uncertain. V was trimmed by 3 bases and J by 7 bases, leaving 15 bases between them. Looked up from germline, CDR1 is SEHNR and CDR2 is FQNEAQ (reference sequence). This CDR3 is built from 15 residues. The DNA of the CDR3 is TGTGCCAGCAGCTTCTCAGGAAGGATGGGCGGGGAGCTGTTTTTT. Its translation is CASSFSGRMGGELFF.

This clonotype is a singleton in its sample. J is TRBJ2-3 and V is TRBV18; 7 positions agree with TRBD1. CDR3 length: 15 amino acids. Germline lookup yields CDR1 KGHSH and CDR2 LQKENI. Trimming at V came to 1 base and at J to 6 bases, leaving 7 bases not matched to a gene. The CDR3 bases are TGTGCCAGCTCACCACGTGGATCCAGGGGGGATACGCAGTATTTT. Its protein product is CASSPRGSRGDTQYF.

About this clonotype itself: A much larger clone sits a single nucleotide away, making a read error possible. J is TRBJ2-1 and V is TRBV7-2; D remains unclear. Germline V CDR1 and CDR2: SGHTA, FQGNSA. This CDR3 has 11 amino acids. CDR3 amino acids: CGSSLGHEQFF. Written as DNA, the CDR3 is TGTGGCAGCAGCTTAGGACATGAGCAGTTCTTC.

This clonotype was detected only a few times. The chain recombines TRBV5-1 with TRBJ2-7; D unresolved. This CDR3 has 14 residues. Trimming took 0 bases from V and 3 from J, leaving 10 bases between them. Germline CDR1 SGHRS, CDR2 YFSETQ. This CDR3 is CASSLAGLIYEQYF. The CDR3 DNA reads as TGCGCCAGCAGCTTGGCAGGTCTTATCTACGAGCAGTACTTC.

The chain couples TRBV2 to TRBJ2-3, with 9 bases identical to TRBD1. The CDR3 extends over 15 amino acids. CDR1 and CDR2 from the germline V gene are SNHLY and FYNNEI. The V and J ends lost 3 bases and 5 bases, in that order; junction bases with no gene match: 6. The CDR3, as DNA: TGTGCCAGCAGTGACGGGGGGACAGGGTTAGATACGCAGTATTTT. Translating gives CASSDGGTGLDTQYF.

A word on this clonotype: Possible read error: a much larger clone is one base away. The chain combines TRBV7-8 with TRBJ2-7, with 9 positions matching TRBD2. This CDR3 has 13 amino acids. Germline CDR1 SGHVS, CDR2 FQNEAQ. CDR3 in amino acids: CVSSIAGAYEQYF. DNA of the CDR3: TGTGTCAGCAGCATAGCGGGAGCCTACGAGCAGTACTTC. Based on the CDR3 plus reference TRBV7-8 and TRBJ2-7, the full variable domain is GAGVSQSPRYKVAKRGQDVALRCDPISGHVSLFWYQQALGQGPEFLTYFQNEAQLDKSGLPSDRFFAERPEGSVSTLKIQRTQQEDSAVYLCVSSIAGAYEQYFGPGTRLTVT.

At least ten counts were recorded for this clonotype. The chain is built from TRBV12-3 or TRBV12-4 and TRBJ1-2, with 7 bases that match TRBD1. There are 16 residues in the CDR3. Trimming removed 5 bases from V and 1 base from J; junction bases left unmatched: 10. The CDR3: CASSLTPTGSNYGYTF. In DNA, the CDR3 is TGTGCCAGCAGTCTAACCCCGACAGGGAGTAACTATGGCTACACCTTC.

The CDR3 DNA is TGTGCCAGCCAATCCGGGGCCGGCTACGAGCAGTACTTC. Translation gives CASQSGAGYEQYF. The V and J genes are TRBV28 and TRBJ2-7; perhaps D is TRBD1 or TRBD2 (5 bases each). V lost 8 bases to trimming and J lost 3 bases, with 14 bases between them. The CDR3 length is 13 residues. The germline V gene has CDR1 MDHEN and CDR2 SYDVKM.

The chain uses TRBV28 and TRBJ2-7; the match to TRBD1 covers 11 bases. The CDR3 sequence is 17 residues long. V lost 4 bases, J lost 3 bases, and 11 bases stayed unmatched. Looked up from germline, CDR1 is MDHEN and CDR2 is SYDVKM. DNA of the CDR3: TGTGCCAGCAGTTCGAATGGCTGGGACAGGGGGGTCTACGAGCAGTACTTC. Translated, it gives CASSSNGWDRGVYEQYF. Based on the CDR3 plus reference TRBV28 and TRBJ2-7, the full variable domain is DVKVTQSSRYLVKRTGEKVFLECVQDMDHENMFWYRQDPGLGLRLIYFSYDVKMKEKGDIPEGYSVSREKKERFSLILESASTNQTSMYLCASSSNGWDRGVYEQYFGPGTRLTVT.

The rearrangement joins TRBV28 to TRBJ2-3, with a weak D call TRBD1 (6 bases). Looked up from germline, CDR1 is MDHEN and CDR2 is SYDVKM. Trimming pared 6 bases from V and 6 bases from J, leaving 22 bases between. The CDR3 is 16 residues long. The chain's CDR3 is CASSFSWDTGSDTQYF. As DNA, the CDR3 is TGTGCCAGCAGCTTCTCCTGGGACACGGGATCTGATACGCAGTATTTT.

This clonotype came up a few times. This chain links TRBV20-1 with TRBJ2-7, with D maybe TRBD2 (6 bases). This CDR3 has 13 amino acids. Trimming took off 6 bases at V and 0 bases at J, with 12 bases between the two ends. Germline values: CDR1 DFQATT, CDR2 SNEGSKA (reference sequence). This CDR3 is CSAPRDFSYEQYF. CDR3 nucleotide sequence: TGCAGTGCCCCCCGGGACTTCTCCTACGAGCAGTACTTC.

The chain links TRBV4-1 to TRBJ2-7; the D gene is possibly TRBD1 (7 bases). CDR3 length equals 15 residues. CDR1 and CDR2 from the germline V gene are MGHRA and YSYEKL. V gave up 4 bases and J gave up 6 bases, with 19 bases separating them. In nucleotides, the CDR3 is TGCGCCAGCAGCCTTCTCGGCAGGGGGGTAGGCGAGCAGTACTTC. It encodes CASSLLGRGVGEQYF.